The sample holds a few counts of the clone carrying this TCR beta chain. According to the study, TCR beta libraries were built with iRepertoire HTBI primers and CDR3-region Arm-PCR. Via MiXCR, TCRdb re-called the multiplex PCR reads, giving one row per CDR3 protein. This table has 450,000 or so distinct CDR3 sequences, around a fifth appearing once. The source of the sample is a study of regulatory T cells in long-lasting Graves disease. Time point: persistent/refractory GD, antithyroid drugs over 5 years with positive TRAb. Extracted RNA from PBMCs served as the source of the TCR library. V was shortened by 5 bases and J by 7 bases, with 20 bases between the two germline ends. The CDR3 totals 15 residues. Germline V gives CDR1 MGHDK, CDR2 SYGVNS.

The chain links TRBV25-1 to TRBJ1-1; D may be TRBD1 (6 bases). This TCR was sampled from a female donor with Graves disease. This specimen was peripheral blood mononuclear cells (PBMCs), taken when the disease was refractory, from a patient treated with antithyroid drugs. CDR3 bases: TGTGCCAGCAGTCAAAGCCTCCAGGGGACCTTTGAAGCTTTCTTT. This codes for CASSQSLQGTFEAFF.